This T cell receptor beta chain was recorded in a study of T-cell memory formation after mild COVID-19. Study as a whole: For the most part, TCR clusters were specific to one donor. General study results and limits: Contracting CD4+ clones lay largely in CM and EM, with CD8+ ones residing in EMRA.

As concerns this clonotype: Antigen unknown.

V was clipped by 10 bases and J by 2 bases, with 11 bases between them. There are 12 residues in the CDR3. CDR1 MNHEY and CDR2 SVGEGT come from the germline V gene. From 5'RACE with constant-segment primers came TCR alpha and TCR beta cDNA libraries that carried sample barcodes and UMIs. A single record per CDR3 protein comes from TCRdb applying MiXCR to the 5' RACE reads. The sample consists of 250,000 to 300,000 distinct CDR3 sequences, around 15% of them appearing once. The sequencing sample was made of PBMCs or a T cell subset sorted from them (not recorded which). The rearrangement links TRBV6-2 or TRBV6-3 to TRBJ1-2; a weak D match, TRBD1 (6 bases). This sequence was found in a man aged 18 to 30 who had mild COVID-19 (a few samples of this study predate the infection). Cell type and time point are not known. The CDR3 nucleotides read TGTGCCATCGGAGGACAGAACTATGGCTACACCTTC. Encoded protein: CAIGGQNYGYTF.